This T cell receptor beta chain was observed in a study of Graves' ophthalmopathy and Graves' hyperthyroidism. Study details: Upon initial diagnosis and before any treatment, peripheral blood was collected.

Amplification of TCR beta CDR3 regions used RNA transcripts. Amplification began with first-round RT-PCR using HTBI primers, then second-round multiplex PCR was performed. TCRdb used MiXCR to reprocess the multiplex PCR reads, holding one entry per CDR3 protein. Of approximately 160,000 distinct CDR3 sequences listed, 39% are singletons. Germline-derived CDR1 and CDR2 are DFQATT and SNEGSKA (reference sequence). The CDR3 is 11 amino acids. J was trimmed by 9 bases and V by 6 bases; bases with no gene match: 5. Ophthalmopathic donors had moderate-to-severe activity, CAS ≥3 and NOSPECS ≥4, with disease that had lasted under 3 months. Pregnancy or lactation, uncontrolled infections and other autoimmune diseases were grounds for excluding patients.

This TCR was recovered from a man aged 30 to 45 with Graves' ophthalmopathy. The chain couples TRBV20-1 to TRBJ1-2; 9 nucleotides align to TRBD1. Sequencing input: peripheral blood. CDR3 residues: CSARTGERYTF. The CDR3 coding sequence is TGCAGTGCACGGACAGGGGAGCGCTACACCTTC.